This is a list of T cell receptor beta chains from one sample in a study of T cell repertoires in cytomegalovirus infection. No antigen has been assigned to these receptors. TCRdb re-called the reads with MiXCR, one entry per CDR3 protein. The sample lists about 60,000 distinct CDR3 sequences, around 20% occurring once. Sample: CD8+ T cells from cultured PBMCs, taken from culture after CMV antigen stimulation. The receptor set was obtained from a human donor in good health (CMV status not recorded). Some clones in this sample may be carry-over from other donors' samples. The CDR3 runs from the conserved cysteine through the conserved F or W.

TRBV6-5 | 16 | CASSYSPGEGDNEQFF
TRBV9 | 14 | CASSVGGVQETQYF
TRBV12-3/TRBV12-4 | 15 | CASSTELTFNYGYTF
TRBV6-5 | 17 | CASSSRDRGSRGGGYTF
TRBV11-1 | 14 | CASSGQVPGDEQFF
TRBV12-5 | 14 | CASAPRSQGETQYF
TRBV10-3 | 15 | CAIGSEGSTNEKLFF
TRBV29-1 | 14 | CSVEGRGNTGELFF
TRBV20-1 | 13 | CSDPGESNQPQHF
TRBV2 | 13 | CASSEALRGHGFF
TRBV10-3 | 15 | CAISPDRTGFYEQYF
TRBV7-8 | 15 | CASSSLFLRNTEAFF
TRBV6-4 | 14 | CASSDKAGTGELFF
TRBV4-2 | 13 | CASSQGQSTEAFF
TRBV7-2 | 13 | CASSWDSYNEQFF
TRBV27 | 15 | CASRTRTGRQETQYF
TRBV7-8 | 16 | CASSLARGGSNQPQHF
TRBV7-9 | 16 | CASTSQVSSWDTEAFF
TRBV7-8 | 17 | CASSLVPSGDYGYGYTF
TRBV24-1 | 13 | CATSGANTGELFF
TRBV6-2/TRBV6-3 | 15 | CASSYRTPSYNEQFF
TRBV7-8 | 13 | CASSLAGGNEQFF
TRBV27 | 17 | CASSPQGKGQLDNEQFF
TRBV7-2 | 15 | CASSRAARLADTQYF
TRBV7-2 | 14 | CASSFGPGDTEAFF
TRBV11-2 | 18 | CASSLISRGRGRQETQYF